Presented here are 21 T cell receptor beta chains from one specimen sequenced in a study of patients and donors after allogeneic stem cell transplantation (dated by TCRdb to 2020 to 2021). The library relied on RT-PCR. Sequencing instrument: NextSeq 550. TCRdb reanalyzed the raw reads on its own, using fastp at Q25 for trimming and MiXCR for clone calling, and kept in-frame beta chains. Here each entry gathers all rows of one CDR3 protein and keeps the most common genes and DNA. The sample has 400,000 to 450,000 distinct CDR3 sequences on record, 15% to 20% of them singletons. The ten top clones hold just over 7% of the sample. What was sequenced was blood, either unsorted or a sorted T cell fraction (not recorded which). The receptors here all came from a human donor who was either an allogeneic HSCT recipient or a stem cell or donor lymphocyte infusion donor (not recorded which). It is not recorded whose cells these are; they may come from a transplant donor.

This chain links TRBV20-1 with TRBJ2-3; 11 bases line up with TRBD2. Per germline, CDR1 DFQATT and CDR2 SNEGSKA (reference sequence). V shed 6 bases and J 2 bases; nucleotides not matched to a gene: 4. This CDR3 spans 14 amino acids. The CDR3 here is CSARLAGLTDTQYF. The CDR3 nucleotides read TGCAGTGCGAGACTAGCGGGGCTCACAGATACGCAGTATTTT.

The rearrangement links TRBV7-2 to TRBJ2-3, with D possibly TRBD1 on 6 matching bases. Germline V gene sequence: CDR1 SGHTA, CDR2 FQGNSA. Trimming removed 4 bases from V and 5 bases from J, with 16 bases in between. The CDR3 contains 15 residues. Here the CDR3 DNA reads TGTGCCAGCAGCTCCCAAGGGGGTAGTATAGATACGCAGTATTTT. Protein: CASSSQGGSIDTQYF.

In this sample, this clonotype turned up a few times. V is TRBV2 and J is TRBJ1-4; 7 nucleotides match TRBD1. CDR3 length: 15 residues. With V trimmed by 6 bases and J by 5 bases, 9 bases remained unmatched. CDR1 and CDR2 (germline): SNHLY, FYNNEI. The CDR3 is CASRLTGAINEKLFF. In DNA form, the CDR3 reads TGTGCCAGCAGGCTAACAGGGGCGATAAATGAAAAACTGTTTTTT.

The chain couples TRBV30 to TRBJ1-2, with a weak D call TRBD1 (5 bases). CDR1 and CDR2 (germline): GTSNPN, SVGIG (reference sequence). Trimming pared 3 bases from V and 6 bases from J, leaving 17 bases between. The CDR3 extends over 14 amino acids. The CDR3 coding sequence is TGTGCCTGGAGGGGGACTCGTGGGCGAAATGGCTACACCTTC. It codes for CAWRGTRGRNGYTF.

This sequence joins TRBV6-1 and TRBJ2-3, with D possibly being TRBD1 or TRBD2 (5 bases each). This CDR3 spans 15 amino acids. Germline CDR1 and CDR2: MNHNS and SASEGT. Trimming took off 4 bases at V and 3 bases at J, with 14 bases between the two ends. CDR3 amino acids: CASSVTGLRTDTQYF. Here the CDR3 DNA reads TGTGCCAGCAGTGTGACGGGGCTAAGAACAGATACGCAGTATTTT.

V and J are TRBV29-1 and TRBJ1-1; D uncertain. Germline-derived CDR1 and CDR2 are SQVTM and ANQGSEA. There are 13 residues in the CDR3. Trimming removed 2 bases from V and 3 bases from J, with 10 bases in between. CDR3 sequence: CSVEPGWDTEAFF. The DNA for the CDR3 is TGCAGCGTTGAACCGGGATGGGACACTGAAGCTTTCTTT.

This clonotype was seen a handful of times. J is TRBJ2-1 and V is TRBV7-9, with 8 nucleotides matching TRBD1. V gave up 4 bases and J gave up 2 bases; unmatched junction bases: 4. The CDR3 spans 15 residues. CDR1 is SEHNR and CDR2 is FQNEAQ in the germline V gene (reference sequence). The CDR3 DNA follows: TGTGCCAGCAGCTCAGGGGACAGGCCCTACAATGAGCAGTTCTTC. Residues: CASSSGDRPYNEQFF.

This chain joins TRBV18 and TRBJ1-4, with no clear D. The CDR3 extends over 14 amino acids. Germline V gives CDR1 KGHSH, CDR2 LQKENI. The ends were cut back, 2 bases at V and 8 bases at J, with 12 bases in the middle. The CDR3 DNA sequence: TGTGCCAGCTCACCATCGGATTTGGGGGAAAAACTGTTTTTT. The encoded protein is CASSPSDLGEKLFF.

This rearrangement joins TRBV20-1 to TRBJ1-2; perhaps TRBD1 as D (5 bases). The CDR3 is made up of 14 amino acids. CDR1 and CDR2 (germline): DFQATT, SNEGSKA (reference sequence). V shed 6 bases and J shed 6 bases, with 20 bases lying between them. The DNA for the CDR3 is TGCAGTGCCAAGTCGGGACCGGGACGAAATGGCTACACCTTC. Translating gives CSAKSGPGRNGYTF.

This clonotype has at least ten counts. The V gene is TRBV4-1, the J gene TRBJ1-1, with TRBD1 identical over 7 bases. With 2 bases clipped from V and 4 bases from J, the junction kept 7 bases outside the gene matches. The germline gives CDR1 MGHRA, CDR2 YSYEKL. The CDR3 covers 15 residues. The DNA of the CDR3 is TGCGCCAGCAGCCAAAAACAGGGGACGGGCACTGAAGCTTTCTTT. It yields the protein CASSQKQGTGTEAFF.

In its sample, this clonotype was seen a few times. The chain uses TRBV12-3 or TRBV12-4 and TRBJ2-6; TRBD1 is a possible D gene (5 bases). CDR3 size: 15 residues. V gave up 6 bases and J gave up 0 bases, with 9 bases separating them. CDR3 in DNA: TGTGCCAGCAGGGGGCCGGACTCTGGGGCCAACGTCCTGACTTTC. Protein: CASRGPDSGANVLTF.

The genes are TRBV19 and TRBJ2-7; D unclear. Germline assignment: CDR1 LNHDA and CDR2 SQIVND (reference sequence). The CDR3 is 14 amino acids. V was clipped by 6 bases and J by 0 bases, with 12 bases between them. Here the CDR3 reads CASRPSASSYEQYF. The CDR3 DNA sequence: TGTGCCAGTAGGCCTTCGGCCAGCTCCTACGAGCAGTACTTC.

V is TRBV2 and J is TRBJ1-5; TRBD1 is a possible D gene (5 bases). Trimming took 6 bases from V and 3 from J, leaving 12 bases between them. Germline lookup yields CDR1 SNHLY and CDR2 FYNNEI. The CDR3 runs to 14 residues. Here the CDR3 reads CASRLGRSNQPQHF. CDR3 coding DNA: TGTGCCAGCAGGCTGGGACGGTCCAATCAGCCCCAGCATTTT. Full variable domain (outside the CDR3, taken from reference TRBV2 and TRBJ1-5): EPEVTQTPSHQVTQMGQEVILRCVPISNHLYFYWYRQILGQKVEFLVSFYNNEISEKSEIFDDQFSVERPDGSNFTLKIRSTKLEDSAMYFCASRLGRSNQPQHFGDGTRLSIL.

V and J are TRBV4-1 and TRBJ1-1; tentatively, D is TRBD1 (6 bases). The CDR3 covers 15 residues. Trimming left V 3 bases short and J 3 bases short, with 14 bases between. Germline V CDR1 and CDR2: MGHRA, YSYEKL. CDR3 in amino acids: CASSHLHRVDTEAFF. CDR3 nucleotides: TGCGCCAGCAGCCACCTCCACAGGGTCGACACTGAAGCTTTCTTT.

The V gene is TRBV9, the J gene TRBJ1-1; D is perhaps TRBD1 (6 bases). The length of the CDR3 is 14 residues. Trimming shortened V by 0 bases and J by 3 bases, and 9 bases separated the two germline ends. CDR1 SGDLS and CDR2 YYNGEE come from the germline V gene. The CDR3 here is CASSVVGGDTEAFF. The CDR3 DNA reads TGTGCCAGCAGCGTAGTGGGGGGCGACACTGAAGCTTTCTTT.

Many counts were recorded for this clonotype. The chain has TRBV12-3 or TRBV12-4 and TRBJ1-6, with no clear D. CDR3 length: 14 amino acids. V lost 3 bases, J lost 7 bases, and 10 bases lay in between. The CDR3 loop is CASSFRVQNSPLHF. In DNA form, the CDR3 reads TGTGCCAGCAGTTTTCGGGTACAAAATTCACCCCTCCACTTT.

The chain uses TRBV9 and TRBJ1-1; no clear D. V lost 0 bases, J lost 5 bases, and 17 bases lay in between. The CDR3 spans 16 residues. Germline CDR1 is SGDLS and CDR2 is YYNGEE. The CDR3 DNA sequence: TGTGCCAGCAGCGTAGCTCTTGGCGCCCAAAATACTGAAGCTTTCTTT. Encoded protein: CASSVALGAQNTEAFF. The full variable domain, with the rest looked up from reference TRBV9 and TRBJ1-1, is DSGVTQTPKHLITATGQRVTLRCSPRSGDLSVYWYQQSLDQGLQFLIQYYNGEERAKGNILERFSAQQFPDLHSELNLSSLELGDSALYFCASSVALGAQNTEAFFGQGTRLTVV.

This clonotype has only a few counts. V usage is TRBV12-3 or TRBV12-4 and J usage is TRBJ1-6, with D hard to call. V was shortened by 3 bases and J by 0 bases, with 18 bases between the two germline ends. The length of the CDR3 is 19 residues. The CDR3 region is CASSFGFPQRVSYNSPLHF. CDR3 nucleotides: TGTGCCAGCAGTTTTGGGTTCCCTCAAAGGGTCTCCTATAATTCACCCCTCCACTTT.

The V and J genes are TRBV4-1 and TRBJ2-2, with D uncertain. CDR1 is MGHRA and CDR2 is YSYEKL in the germline V gene. Trimming cost V 5 bases and J 8 bases, with 12 bases left between them. This CDR3 spans 13 amino acids. The CDR3 nucleotides read TGCGCCAGCAGCGATATGCGCTTAGGGGAGCTGTTTTTT. Its protein is CASSDMRLGELFF.

V gene TRBV9 combines with J gene TRBJ1-1, with 8 bases identical to TRBD1. Germline V lookup: CDR1 SGDLS, CDR2 YYNGEE. This CDR3 spans 15 amino acids. V trimming: 4 bases; J trimming: 0 bases; junction bases outside the gene matches: 5. The CDR3 loop reads CASSPQGAVNTEAFF. The CDR3 DNA reads as TGTGCCAGCAGCCCCCAGGGGGCGGTGAACACTGAAGCTTTCTTT.

V is TRBV2 and J is TRBJ1-1, with D maybe TRBD1 (6 bases). Germline V gene sequence: CDR1 SNHLY, CDR2 FYNNEI. V lost 9 bases, J lost 1 base, and 18 bases lay in between. This CDR3 has 15 residues. The DNA of the CDR3 is TGTGCCAGTCGAAGAGCAGGGGTGCGGAACACTGAAGCTTTCTTT. Translation gives CASRRAGVRNTEAFF.